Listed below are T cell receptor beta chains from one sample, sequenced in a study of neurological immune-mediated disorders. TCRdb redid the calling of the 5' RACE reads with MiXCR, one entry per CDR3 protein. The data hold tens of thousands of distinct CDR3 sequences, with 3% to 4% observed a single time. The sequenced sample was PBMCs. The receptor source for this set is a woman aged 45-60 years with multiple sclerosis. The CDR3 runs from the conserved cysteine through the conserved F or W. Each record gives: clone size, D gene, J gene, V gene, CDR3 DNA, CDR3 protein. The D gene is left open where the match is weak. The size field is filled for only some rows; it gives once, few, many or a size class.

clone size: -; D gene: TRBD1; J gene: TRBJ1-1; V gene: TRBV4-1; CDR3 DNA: TGCGCCAGCAGCCAATTAGGGAGACAGGGGGACACTGAAGCTTTCTTT; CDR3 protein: CASSQLGRQGDTEAFF
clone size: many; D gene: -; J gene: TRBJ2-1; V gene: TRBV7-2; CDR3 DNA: TGTGCCAGCAGCTTATCGGGCGGCTCCTACAATGAGCAGTTCTTC; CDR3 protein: CASSLSGGSYNEQFF
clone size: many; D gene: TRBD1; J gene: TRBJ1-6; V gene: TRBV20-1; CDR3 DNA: TGCAGTGCTAGGTCCGGGACAGGGAATTCACCCCTCCACTTT; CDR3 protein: CSARSGTGNSPLHF
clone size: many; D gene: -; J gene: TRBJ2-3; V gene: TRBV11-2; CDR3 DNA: TGTGCCAGCAGCTTAGGGGGGAGGTTTAGCACAGATACGCAGTATTTT; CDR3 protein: CASSLGGRFSTDTQYF
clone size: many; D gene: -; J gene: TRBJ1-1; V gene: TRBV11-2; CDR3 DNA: TGTGCCAGCAGCTCCCCATTAAACACTGAAGCTTTCTTT; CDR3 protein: CASSSPLNTEAFF
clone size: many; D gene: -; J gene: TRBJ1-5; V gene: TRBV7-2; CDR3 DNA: TGTGCCAGCAGCCAGGACAGCTTCAATCAGCCCCAGCATTTT; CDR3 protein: CASSQDSFNQPQHF
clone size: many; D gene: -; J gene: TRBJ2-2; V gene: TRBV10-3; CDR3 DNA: TGTGCCATCAGCTCAGGATGGGCCGGGGAGCTGTTTTTT; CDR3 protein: CAISSGWAGELFF
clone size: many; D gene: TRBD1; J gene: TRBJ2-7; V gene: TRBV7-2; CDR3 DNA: TGTGCCAGCAGCTTAGAACGGGACAGTTACGAGCAGTACTTC; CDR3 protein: CASSLERDSYEQYF
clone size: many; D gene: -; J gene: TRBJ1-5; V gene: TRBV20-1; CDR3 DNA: TGCAGTGCTAGTCTGAGCAGGGACCAGCCCCAGAATTTT; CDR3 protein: CSASLSRDQPQNF
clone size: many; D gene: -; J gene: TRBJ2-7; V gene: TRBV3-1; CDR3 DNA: TGTGCCAGCAGCTTACGGGGCTACGAGCAGTACTTC; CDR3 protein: CASSLRGYEQYF
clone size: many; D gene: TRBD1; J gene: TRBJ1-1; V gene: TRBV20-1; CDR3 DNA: TGCAGGGGAAGGACAGGAGACACTGAAGCTTTCTTT; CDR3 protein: CRGRTGDTEAFF
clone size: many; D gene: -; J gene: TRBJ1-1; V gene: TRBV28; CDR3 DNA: TGTGCCAGCACCCCCCTGGACAGCTGGGGTACTGAAGCTTTCTTT; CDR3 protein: CASTPLDSWGTEAFF
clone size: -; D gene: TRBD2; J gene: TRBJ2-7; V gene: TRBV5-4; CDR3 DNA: TGTGCCAGCAGCTCGGCTCGAGCGGGAGGTAGGGAGCAGTACTTC; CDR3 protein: CASSSARAGGREQYF
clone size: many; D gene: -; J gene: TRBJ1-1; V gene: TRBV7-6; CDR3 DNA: TGTGCCAGCAGCCCGCCGGACGGTCGAACTGAAGCTTTCTTT; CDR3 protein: CASSPPDGRTEAFF
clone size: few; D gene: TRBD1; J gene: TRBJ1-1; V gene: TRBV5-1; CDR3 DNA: TGCGCCAGCGGTTCTGGACAGGGGCCGGCCACTGAAGCTTTCTTT; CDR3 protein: CASGSGQGPATEAFF
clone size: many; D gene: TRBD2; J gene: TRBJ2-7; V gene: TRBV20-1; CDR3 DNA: TGCAGTGCGAGGGCGACTAGCCGGGAAGAGCAGTACTTC; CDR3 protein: CSARATSREEQYF
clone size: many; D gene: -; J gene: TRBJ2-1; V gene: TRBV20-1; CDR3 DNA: TGCAGTGCTAGCCTCCCGGGTCCCTATGAGCAGTTCTTC; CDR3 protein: CSASLPGPYEQFF
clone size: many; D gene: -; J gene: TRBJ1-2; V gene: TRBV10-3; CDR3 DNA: TGTGCCATCAGTGAGTCGGGGAGCTACTATGGCTACACCTTC; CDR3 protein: CAISESGSYYGYTF
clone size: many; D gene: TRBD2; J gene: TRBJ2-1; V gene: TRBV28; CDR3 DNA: TGTGCCAGCAGTTTAACCGGGACTAGCGGGAGGAAGGATGAGCAGTTCTTC; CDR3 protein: CASSLTGTSGRKDEQFF
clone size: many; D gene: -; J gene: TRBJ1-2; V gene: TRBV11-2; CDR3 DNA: TGTGCCAGCAGCGAACAGCGTAACTATGGCTACACCTTC; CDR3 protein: CASSEQRNYGYTF
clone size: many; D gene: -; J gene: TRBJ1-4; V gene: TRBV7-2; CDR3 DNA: TGTGCCAGCAGCTCAATGGGACGGCCGGATGAAAAACTGTTTTTT; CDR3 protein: CASSSMGRPDEKLFF
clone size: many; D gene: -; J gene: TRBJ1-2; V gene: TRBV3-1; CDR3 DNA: TGTGCCAGCAGCCAACGGGCAGGGCAGGGCTATGGCTACACCTTC; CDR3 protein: CASSQRAGQGYGYTF
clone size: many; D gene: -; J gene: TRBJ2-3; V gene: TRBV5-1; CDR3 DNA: TGCGCCAGCAGCCACACAGATACGCAGTATTTT; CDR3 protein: CASSHTDTQYF
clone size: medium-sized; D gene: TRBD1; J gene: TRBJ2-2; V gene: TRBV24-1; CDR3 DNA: TGTGCCACCAGGCCGGGACAGGGGTACACCGGGGAGCTGTTTTTT; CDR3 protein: CATRPGQGYTGELFF
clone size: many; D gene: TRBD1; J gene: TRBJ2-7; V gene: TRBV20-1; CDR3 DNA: TGCAGTGCTAGAAAAGGTGCGGGACAGGGGCACGAGCAGTACTTC; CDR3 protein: CSARKGAGQGHEQYF
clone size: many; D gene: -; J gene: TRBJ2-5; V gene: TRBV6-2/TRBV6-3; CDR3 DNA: TGTGCCAGCAGTTACTGGGAGACCCAGTACTTC; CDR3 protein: CASSYWETQYF
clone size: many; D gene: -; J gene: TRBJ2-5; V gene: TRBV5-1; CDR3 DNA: TGCGCCAGCAGCCCGCAGGACAGTCGCCAAGAGACCCAGTACTTC; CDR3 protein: CASSPQDSRQETQYF
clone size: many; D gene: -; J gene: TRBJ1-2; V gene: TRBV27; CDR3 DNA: TGTGCCAGCAGTTTACGGGGGGCGACTAACTATGGCTACACCTTC; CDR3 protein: CASSLRGATNYGYTF
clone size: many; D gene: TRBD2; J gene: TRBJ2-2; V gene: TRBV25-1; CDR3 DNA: TGTGCCAGCAGTGAAACTGCGGGAGTCCTCACCGGGGAGCTGTTTTTT; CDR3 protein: CASSETAGVLTGELFF